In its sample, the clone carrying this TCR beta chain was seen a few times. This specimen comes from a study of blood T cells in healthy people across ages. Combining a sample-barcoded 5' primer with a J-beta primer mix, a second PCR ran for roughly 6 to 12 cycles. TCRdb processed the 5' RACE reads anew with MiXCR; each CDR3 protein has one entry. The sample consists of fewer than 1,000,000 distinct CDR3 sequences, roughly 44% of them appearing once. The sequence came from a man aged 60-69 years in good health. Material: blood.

The CDR3 sequence is CASSQLGAANEQFF. Here the CDR3 DNA reads TGTGCCAGCAGCCAACTCGGGGCTGCTAATGAGCAGTTCTTC. The rearrangement joins TRBV9 to TRBJ2-1; D is possibly TRBD1 or TRBD2 (5 bases each). V was trimmed by 4 bases and J by 7 bases, leaving 15 bases between them. This CDR3 region has 14 residues. Per the germline V gene, CDR1 is SGDLS and CDR2 is YYNGEE. The entire variable domain, with the rest obtained from reference TRBV9 and TRBJ2-1, is as follows: DSGVTQTPKHLITATGQRVTLRCSPRSGDLSVYWYQQSLDQGLQFLIQYYNGEERAKGNILERFSAQQFPDLHSELNLSSLELGDSALYFCASSQLGAANEQFFGPGTRLTVL.